The 18 T cell receptor beta chains presented below share a single source sample, sequenced in a study of blood T cells in healthy people across ages. Primers used in a second PCR of roughly 7 to 12 cycles were a sample-barcoded 5' primer and a J-beta primer mix. TCRdb passed the 5' RACE reads through MiXCR, listing each CDR3 protein once. This sample yields 800,000 or so distinct CDR3 sequences, of which around 25% are seen a single time; 3.7% belongs to the top ten. These same records also appear under a second study, on T cells of mothers and their children.

Sequencing was done on a sample of blood. These receptors all stem from a boy aged 5-17 years in good health.

V gene TRBV28 combines with J gene TRBJ2-4; 15 nucleotides match TRBD2. The CDR3 loop spans 20 amino acids. J lost 0 bases, V lost 6 bases, and 12 bases had no gene match. From germline, CDR1 is MDHEN and CDR2 SYDVKM. The CDR3 protein is CASSHPWTSGGELAKNIQYF. CDR3 bases: TGTGCCAGCAGCCACCCTTGGACTAGCGGGGGGGAGTTAGCCAAAAACATTCAGTACTTC.

The J gene is TRBJ1-5, the V gene TRBV12-3 or TRBV12-4, with D hard to call. This CDR3 contains 13 residues. Deletions cut 3 bases from V and 6 bases from J, with 9 bases between. The CDR3 DNA reads TGTGCCAGCAGTTTGTATAGGACTCAGCCCCAGCATTTT. Its translation: CASSLYRTQPQHF.

The rearrangement links TRBV20-1 to TRBJ1-1, with TRBD1 as a possible D gene (5 bases). Deletions cut 2 bases from V and 4 bases from J, with 17 bases between. Germline CDR1 DFQATT, CDR2 SNEGSKA (reference sequence). The CDR3 totals 15 residues. CDR3 region: CSARRRQGFSTEAFF. CDR3 in DNA: TGCAGTGCTAGACGTCGTCAGGGCTTTAGCACTGAAGCTTTCTTT.

This clonotype has a handful of counts. The chain is built from TRBV7-2 and TRBJ2-7; 7 positions match TRBD1. Germline values: CDR1 SGHTA, CDR2 FQGNSA. V trimming: 5 bases; J trimming: 5 bases; junction bases outside the gene matches: 12. The CDR3 is 15 amino acids. CDR3 amino acids: CASSKNVFTGDEQYF. CDR3 DNA: TGTGCCAGCAGCAAGAATGTCTTCACAGGGGACGAGCAGTACTTC.

The J gene is TRBJ2-3, the V gene TRBV28, with 7 bases lining up with TRBD1. Germline lookup yields CDR1 MDHEN and CDR2 SYDVKM. The CDR3 length is 17 residues. Trimming at V came to 3 bases and at J to 13 bases, leaving 22 bases not matched to a gene. This chain's CDR3 is CASSFHKPGQSVPVKYF. In DNA form, the CDR3 reads TGTGCCAGCAGTTTCCATAAACCGGGACAGAGTGTACCTGTGAAGTATTTT.

The chain is built from TRBV5-1 and TRBJ1-1; TRBD1 aligns across 7 bases. The CDR3 has 14 residues. Germline values: CDR1 SGHRS, CDR2 YFSETQ. The V and J ends lost 5 bases and 1 base, in that order; junction bases with no gene match: 5. The DNA of the CDR3 is TGCGCCAGCAGGACAGGGACAGCGAACACTGAAGCTTTCTTT. Its translation: CASRTGTANTEAFF.

The sample holds a few counts of this clonotype. CDR3 bases: TGTGCCAGCAGTTCCGGGACAGTGAATTACGAGCAGTACTTC. Amino acid sequence: CASSSGTVNYEQYF. This chain joins TRBV28 and TRBJ2-7; 7 bases match TRBD1. This CDR3 has 14 amino acids. CDR1 is MDHEN, CDR2 SYDVKM, per germline. The ends lost 4 bases at V and 4 bases at J; junction bases unmatched: 7.

A few counts support this clonotype. This chain connects TRBV4-2 to TRBJ2-3, with D uncertain. The CDR3 totals 14 residues. Germline CDR1 is LGHNA and CDR2 is YNFKEQ. V gave up 3 bases and J gave up 2 bases, with 9 bases separating them. The CDR3 spells CASSQELLTDTQYF. CDR3 DNA sequence: TGTGCCAGCAGCCAGGAGCTGCTCACAGATACGCAGTATTTT.

The chain joins TRBV3-1 to TRBJ2-2; 7 bases fit TRBD2. Germline-derived CDR1 and CDR2 are LGHDT and YNNKEL (reference sequence). The V segment lost 1 base and the J segment 3 bases; nucleotides outside the gene matches: 11. The length of the CDR3 is 18 residues. CDR3 loop: CASSQGAPAGPYTGELFF. In DNA, the CDR3 is TGTGCCAGCAGCCAAGGTGCCCCAGCGGGGCCTTACACCGGGGAGCTGTTTTTT.

The CDR3 is CASSHSSGIFYEQYF. Written as DNA, the CDR3 is TGTGCCAGCAGCCACTCTAGCGGGATCTTCTACGAGCAGTACTTC. The gene calls are TRBV28 and TRBJ2-5, with TRBD2 identical over 9 bases. The DNA end lines up better with TRBJ2-7; the J call may be wrong. Germline V gene sequence: CDR1 MDHEN, CDR2 SYDVKM. CDR3 length: 15 amino acids.

The V gene is TRBV4-2, the J gene TRBJ2-1; TRBD1 is a possible D gene (7 bases). Germline V gives CDR1 LGHNA, CDR2 YNFKEQ. V was trimmed by 3 bases and J by 6 bases, leaving 12 bases between them. This CDR3 spans 14 amino acids. CDR3 in amino acids: CASSQPEGANEQFF. Written as DNA, the CDR3 is TGTGCCAGCAGCCAGCCGGAGGGGGCCAATGAGCAGTTCTTC.

CDR3 sequence (DNA): TGTGCCACCGCGGGGGGGCAGACAGATACGCAGTATTTT. It translates to CATAGGQTDTQYF. The J gene is TRBJ2-3, the V gene TRBV19; 9 nucleotides match TRBD2. CDR1 and CDR2 from the germline V gene are LNHDA and SQIVND (reference sequence). V shed 10 bases and J 3 bases; nucleotides not matched to a gene: 5. The CDR3 runs 13 residues.

In this sample, this clonotype turned up a few times. The rearrangement joins TRBV6-5 to TRBJ2-1; TRBD2 aligns across 12 bases. CDR3 length equals 17 residues. Germline loops: CDR1 MNHEY, CDR2 SVGAGI. J was trimmed by 4 bases and V by 2 bases; bases with no gene match: 6. CDR3 coding DNA: TGTGCCAGCAGTTACATTGTGACTAGCGGGGGTTACAATGAGCAGTTCTTC. This encodes CASSYIVTSGGYNEQFF.

The rearrangement joins TRBV20-1 to TRBJ2-7; 8 bases match TRBD2. The germline gives CDR1 DFQATT, CDR2 SNEGSKA (reference sequence). This CDR3 has 16 residues. Unmatched junction bases numbered 19, after V lost 6 bases and J lost 6 bases. The CDR3, as DNA: TGCAGTGCCGTCTCGGTCAGCGAGCGGGAGTTCCGCGAGCAGTACTTC. Translation: CSAVSVSEREFREQYF.

About this clonotype itself: Likely a read error: the CDR3 ends without its conserved phenylalanine or tryptophan. The chain uses TRBV5-1 and TRBJ2-6; no definite D call. Germline-derived CDR1 and CDR2 are SGHRS and YFSETQ. V shed 0 bases and J shed 3 bases, with 7 bases lying between them. The CDR3 contains 15 residues. The CDR3 sequence is CASSLEGNGANVLTY. CDR3 coding DNA: TGCGCCAGCAGCTTGGAAGGGAATGGGGCCAACGTCCTGACTTAC.

This clonotype was seen only a few times. The chain uses TRBV20-1 and TRBJ2-5; D is unresolved. This CDR3 is 11 amino acids long. The germline V gene encodes CDR1 DFQATT and CDR2 SNEGSKA (reference sequence). CDR3 amino acids: CSWMYQETQYF. The CDR3, as DNA: TGCAGCTGGATGTACCAAGAGACCCAGTACTTC.

The V gene is TRBV4-1, the J gene TRBJ1-4, with no clear D. In germline, CDR1 is MGHRA, CDR2 YSYEKL. Trimming shortened V by 2 bases and J by 5 bases, and 12 bases separated the two germline ends. CDR3 length equals 15 residues. The CDR3 nucleotides are TGCGCCAGCAGCCAAATCATGGTCCAGAATGAAAAACTGTTTTTT. It codes for CASSQIMVQNEKLFF.

This clonotype was counted only a few times. The chain couples TRBV4-1 to TRBJ2-2, with a weak D call TRBD1 (6 bases). The CDR3 is 15 residues long. CDR1 MGHRA and CDR2 YSYEKL come from the germline V gene. The V gene lost 1 base and the J gene lost 9 bases, with 15 bases spanning the gap. The CDR3 DNA reads as TGCGCCAGCAGCCAAGTGGAGACAGGAAGATGGGAGCTGTTTTTT. Amino acid sequence: CASSQVETGRWELFF.